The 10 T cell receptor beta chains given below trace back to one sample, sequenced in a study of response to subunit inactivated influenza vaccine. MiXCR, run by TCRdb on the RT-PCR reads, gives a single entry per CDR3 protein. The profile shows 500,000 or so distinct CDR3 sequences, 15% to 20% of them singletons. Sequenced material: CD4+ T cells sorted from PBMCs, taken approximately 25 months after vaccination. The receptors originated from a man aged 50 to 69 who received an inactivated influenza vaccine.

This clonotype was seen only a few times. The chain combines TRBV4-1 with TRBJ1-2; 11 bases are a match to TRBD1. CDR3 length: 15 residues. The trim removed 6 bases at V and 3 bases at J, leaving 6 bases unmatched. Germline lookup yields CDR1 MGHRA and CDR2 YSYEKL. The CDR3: CASRPRTGGHYGYTF. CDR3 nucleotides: TGCGCCAGCAGACCTAGGACAGGGGGCCACTATGGCTACACCTTC.

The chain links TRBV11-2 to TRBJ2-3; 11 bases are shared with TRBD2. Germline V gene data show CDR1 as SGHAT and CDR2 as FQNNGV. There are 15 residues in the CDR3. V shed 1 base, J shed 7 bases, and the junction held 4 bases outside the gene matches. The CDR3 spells CASSLVASGGNTQYF. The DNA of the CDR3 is TGTGCCAGCAGCTTAGTGGCTAGCGGGGGGAATACGCAGTATTTT.

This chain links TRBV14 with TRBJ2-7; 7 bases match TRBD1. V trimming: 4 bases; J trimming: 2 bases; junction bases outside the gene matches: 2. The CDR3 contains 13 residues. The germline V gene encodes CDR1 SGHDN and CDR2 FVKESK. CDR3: CASSLDRPYEQYF. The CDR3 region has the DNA TGTGCCAGCAGCCTGGACAGGCCCTACGAGCAGTACTTC.

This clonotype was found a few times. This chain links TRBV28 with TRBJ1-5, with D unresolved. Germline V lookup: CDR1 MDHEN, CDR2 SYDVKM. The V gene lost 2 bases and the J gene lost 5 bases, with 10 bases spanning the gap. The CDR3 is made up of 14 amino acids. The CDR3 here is CASSLSLGYQPQHF. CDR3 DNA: TGTGCCAGCAGTTTAAGCCTGGGCTATCAGCCCCAGCATTTT.

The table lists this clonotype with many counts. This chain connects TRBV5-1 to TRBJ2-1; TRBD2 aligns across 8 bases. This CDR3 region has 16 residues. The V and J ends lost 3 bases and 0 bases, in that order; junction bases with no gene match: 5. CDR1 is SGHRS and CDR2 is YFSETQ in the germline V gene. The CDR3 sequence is CASSWLAGISYNEQFF. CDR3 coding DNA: TGCGCCAGCAGCTGGTTAGCGGGGATCTCCTACAATGAGCAGTTCTTC.

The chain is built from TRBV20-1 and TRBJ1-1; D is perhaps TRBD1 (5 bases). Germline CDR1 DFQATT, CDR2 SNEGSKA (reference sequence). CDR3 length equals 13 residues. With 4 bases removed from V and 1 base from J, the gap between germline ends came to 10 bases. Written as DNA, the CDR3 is TGCAGTGCTACCTTCCAGGGGAACACTGAAGCTTTCTTT. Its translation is CSATFQGNTEAFF.

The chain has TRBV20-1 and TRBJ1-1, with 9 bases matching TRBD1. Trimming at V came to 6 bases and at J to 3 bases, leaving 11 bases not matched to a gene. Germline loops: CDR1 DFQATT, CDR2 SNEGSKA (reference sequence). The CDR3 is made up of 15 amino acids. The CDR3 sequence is CSANPTGGRDTEAFF. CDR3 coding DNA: TGCAGTGCCAATCCGACAGGGGGTCGGGACACTGAAGCTTTCTTT.

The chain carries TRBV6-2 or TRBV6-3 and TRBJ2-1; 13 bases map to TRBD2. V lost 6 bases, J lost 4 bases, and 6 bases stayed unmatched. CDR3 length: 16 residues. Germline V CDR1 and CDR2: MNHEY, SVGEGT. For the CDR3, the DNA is TGTGCCAGCAGGGGAGGACTAGCGGGGGCATACAATGAGCAGTTCTTC. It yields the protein CASRGGLAGAYNEQFF.

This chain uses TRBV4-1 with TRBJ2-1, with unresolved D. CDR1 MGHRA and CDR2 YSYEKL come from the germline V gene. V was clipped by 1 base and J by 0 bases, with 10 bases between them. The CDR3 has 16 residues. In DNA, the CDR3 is TGCGCCAGCAGCCAAGGGACCCTTCTCTCCTACAATGAGCAGTTCTTC. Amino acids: CASSQGTLLSYNEQFF.

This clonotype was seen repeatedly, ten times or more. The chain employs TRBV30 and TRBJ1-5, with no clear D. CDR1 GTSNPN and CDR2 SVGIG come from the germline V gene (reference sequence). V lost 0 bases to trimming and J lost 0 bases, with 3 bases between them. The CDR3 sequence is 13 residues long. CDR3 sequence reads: CAWSVDSNQPQHF. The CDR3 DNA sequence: TGTGCCTGGAGTGTAGATAGCAATCAGCCCCAGCATTTT. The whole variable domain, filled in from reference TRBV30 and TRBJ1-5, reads SQTIHQWPATLVQPVGSPLSLECTVEGTSNPNLYWYRQAAGRGLQLLFYSVGIGQISSEVPQNLSASRPQDRQFILSSKKLLLSDSGFYLCAWSVDSNQPQHFGDGTRLSIL.